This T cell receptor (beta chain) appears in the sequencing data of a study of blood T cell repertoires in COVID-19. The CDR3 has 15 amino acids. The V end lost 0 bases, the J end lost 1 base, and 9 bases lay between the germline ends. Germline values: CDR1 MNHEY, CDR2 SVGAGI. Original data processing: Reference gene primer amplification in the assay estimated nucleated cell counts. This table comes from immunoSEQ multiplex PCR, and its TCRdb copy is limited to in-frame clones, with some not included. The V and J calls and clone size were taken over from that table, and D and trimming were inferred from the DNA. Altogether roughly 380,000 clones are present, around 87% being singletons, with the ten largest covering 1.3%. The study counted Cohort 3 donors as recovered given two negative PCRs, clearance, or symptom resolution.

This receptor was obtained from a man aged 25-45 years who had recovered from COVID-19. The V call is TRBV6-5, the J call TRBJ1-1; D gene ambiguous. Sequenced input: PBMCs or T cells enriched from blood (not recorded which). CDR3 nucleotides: TGTGCCAGCAGTTACTCGACTCGACCGAACACTGAAGCTTTCTTT. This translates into CASSYSTRPNTEAFF.